This entry lists 21 T cell receptor beta chains sequenced from one sample in a study of cytomegalovirus exposure and HLA in healthy donors. It was with 60 Vbeta and 13 Jbeta primers that the PCR ran. The repertoire was sequenced with immunoSEQ multiplex PCR; TCRdb's copy has only in-frame clones and lacks some. This table has about 150,000 clones, around two thirds appearing once. The sample was PBMCs. Every receptor here comes from a man younger than 45 in good health and CMV-seropositive.

A single count supports this clone. The chain links TRBV6-5 to TRBJ1-2; possible D gene TRBD1, 5 bases. The V gene's germline CDR1 is MNHEY and CDR2 SVGAGI. V lost 1 base and J 7 bases, leaving 7 bases between the germline ends. This CDR3 is built from 12 residues. CDR3 residues: CASSYFQGGYTF. The CDR3 bases are TGTGCCAGCAGTTACTTCCAGGGTGGCTACACCTTC.

The rearrangement uses TRBV14 and TRBJ1-2; a possible D gene is TRBD1 (6 bases). Germline assignment: CDR1 SGHDN and CDR2 FVKESK. CDR3 size: 12 residues. This chain's CDR3 is CATGPANYGYTF. CDR3 nucleotide sequence: TGTGCTACAGGGCCTGCTAACTATGGCTACACCTTC.

This clone was seen a handful of times. The chain is built from TRBV10-3 and TRBJ2-3, with a tentative D call TRBD2 (5 bases). V dropped 6 bases and J dropped 5 bases, with 18 bases sitting between them. The CDR3 runs 15 residues. Germline loops: CDR1 ENHRY, CDR2 SYGVKD. The CDR3 DNA sequence: TGTGCCATCAGCAGAAGCGGTACCCGGGGAGATACGCAGTATTTT. This translates into CAISRSGTRGDTQYF.

The CDR3 reads CASSSRSRGAQYF. The CDR3 DNA follows: TGTGCCAGCAGCTCCAGGTCCAGGGGGGCCCAGTACTTC. V and J are TRBV12-1 and TRBJ2-5; the DNA was not used to check the table's D call, TRBD1. TRBV12-1 is tagged as a pseudogene. CDR3 size: 13 residues.

The chain has TRBV6-6 and TRBJ1-4, with TRBD1 as a possible D gene (6 bases). The germline V and J ends were trimmed by 6 bases and 7 bases, with 15 bases remaining between them. Germline assignment: CDR1 MNHNY and CDR2 SVGAGI (reference sequence). The CDR3 spans 14 residues. The CDR3 here is CASSLGTRGEKLFF. DNA of the CDR3: TGTGCCAGCAGCCTCGGGACAAGGGGTGAAAAACTGTTTTTT.

This chain uses TRBV23-1 with TRBJ2-7; D perhaps matches TRBD2 (6 bases). TRBV23-1 is sorted into the ORF group, with uncertain function. This CDR3 is built from 15 residues. V lost 4 bases to trimming and J lost 0 bases, with 13 bases between them. The CDR3 DNA is TGCGCCAGCAGTCGTCTAGCGTGGATCTCCTACGAGCAGTACTTC. Translating gives CASSRLAWISYEQYF.

This clone appeared a single time. V usage is TRBV5-8 and J usage is TRBJ1-1; TRBD1 aligns across 8 bases. J lost 3 bases, V lost 4 bases, and 17 bases had no gene match. The CDR3 has 18 amino acids. Germline loops: CDR1 SGHTS, CDR2 YDEGEE. CDR3 bases: TGTGCCAGCAGCCGCGGGGAGCAGGGGGCAATGACGGACACTGAAGCTTTCTTT. Translating gives CASSRGEQGAMTDTEAFF.

V gene TRBV7-2 combines with J gene TRBJ2-7; TRBD1 matches at 7 bases. This CDR3 contains 14 residues. The V and J ends lost 6 bases and 7 bases, in that order; junction bases with no gene match: 12. Germline V gene sequence: CDR1 SGHTA, CDR2 FQGNSA. CDR3 amino acids: CASSRDRASTEQYF. Here the CDR3 DNA reads TGTGCCAGCAGTCGAGACAGGGCTTCTACGGAGCAGTACTTC.

This clone was seen a few times. The rearrangement joins TRBV19 to TRBJ2-3, with 10 bases fitting TRBD2. The CDR3 runs 15 residues. The germline CDR1 and CDR2 sequences are LNHDA and SQIVND (reference sequence). Trimming cost V 3 bases and J 5 bases; bases outside gene matches: 5. CDR3 in amino acids: CASSIGAGGRDTQYF. The CDR3 nucleotides read TGTGCCAGTAGTATTGGAGCGGGAGGGCGAGATACGCAGTATTTT.

This chain links TRBV11-2 with TRBJ1-1, with 7 bases fitting TRBD1. This CDR3 region has 13 residues. Trimming took 3 bases from V and 3 from J; bases not matched to a gene: 1. Per germline, CDR1 SGHAT and CDR2 FQNNGV. CDR3: CASSFDRDTEAFF. In DNA form, the CDR3 reads TGTGCCAGCAGCTTCGACAGGGACACTGAAGCTTTCTTT.

This clone has a handful of counts. The J gene is TRBJ2-3, the V gene TRBV6-5; D is ambiguous. The CDR3 runs to 13 residues. V was clipped by 6 bases and J by 0 bases, with 7 bases between them. Germline assignment: CDR1 MNHEY and CDR2 SVGAGI. CDR3 sequence: CASSITSTDTQYF. The CDR3 DNA reads as TGTGCCAGCAGCATAACTAGCACAGATACGCAGTATTTT.

The genes are TRBV19 and TRBJ2-5; D is perhaps TRBD1 (6 bases). V was trimmed by 1 base and J by 4 bases, leaving 10 bases between them. The CDR3 loop spans 14 amino acids. Germline V gene lookup returns CDR1 LNHDA and CDR2 SQIVND (reference sequence). The CDR3, as DNA: TGTGCCAGTAGTATAGGCCGGGACATAGAGACCCAGTACTTC. Translating it yields CASSIGRDIETQYF. The full variable domain, completed using reference TRBV19 and TRBJ2-5, is DGGITQSPKYLFRKEGQNVTLSCEQNLNHDAMYWYRQDPGQGLRLIYYSQIVNDFQKGDIAEGYSVSREKKESFPLTVTSAQKNPTAFYLCASSIGRDIETQYFGPGTRLLVL.

The chain couples TRBV7-8 to TRBJ1-1; unclear D gene. CDR1 and CDR2 from the germline V gene are SGHVS and FQNEAQ. The V end was cut by 6 bases, the J end by 1 base, with 12 bases between. The CDR3 spans 14 residues. CDR3 region: CASRFDTTNTEAFF. The CDR3 DNA is TGTGCCAGCAGGTTTGACACCACGAACACTGAAGCTTTCTTT.

The chain joins TRBV5-1 to TRBJ2-1, with D possibly TRBD1 on 6 matching bases. The CDR3 covers 13 residues. V lost 3 bases and J 5 bases, leaving 9 bases between the germline ends. Germline loops: CDR1 SGHRS, CDR2 YFSETQ. The CDR3 coding sequence is TGCGCCAGCAGCTCTAACAGGGACAATGAGCAGTTCTTC. As protein: CASSSNRDNEQFF.

The genes are TRBV7-8 and TRBJ2-7; perhaps TRBD2 as D (6 bases). Germline V lookup: CDR1 SGHVS, CDR2 FQNEAQ. Deletions cut 3 bases from V and 4 bases from J, with 13 bases between. The CDR3 is made up of 14 amino acids. The CDR3 here is CASSFPGLQYEQYF. Written as DNA, the CDR3 is TGTGCCAGCAGCTTTCCGGGACTGCAGTACGAGCAGTACTTC.

V usage is TRBV6-5 and J usage is TRBJ2-7; TRBD2 aligns across 10 bases. This CDR3 region has 15 residues. Trimming at V came to 5 bases and at J to 3 bases, leaving 7 bases not matched to a gene. Germline V gene lookup returns CDR1 MNHEY and CDR2 SVGAGI. This CDR3 reads CASSPPGTSDYEQYF. In nucleotides, the CDR3 is TGTGCCAGCAGTCCCCCAGGGACTAGCGACTACGAGCAGTACTTC.

In DNA, the CDR3 is TGCGCCAGCAGTACAGGGGAGAGGGAGACCCAGTACTTC. It yields the protein CASSTGERETQYF. The chain is built from TRBV5-1 and TRBJ2-5; TRBD1 agrees at 7 bases. J gave up 5 bases and V 5 bases, and 6 bases lay outside the gene matches. This CDR3 has 13 residues. Germline CDR1 SGHRS, CDR2 YFSETQ. The whole variable domain, filled in from reference TRBV5-1 and TRBJ2-5, reads KAGVTQTPRYLIKTRGQQVTLSCSPISGHRSVSWYQQTPGQGLQFLFEYFSETQRNKGNFPGRFSGRQFSNSRSEMNVSTLELGDSALYLCASSTGERETQYFGPGTRLLVL.

The rearrangement uses TRBV5-1 and TRBJ2-5, with 8 bases lining up with TRBD2. The end of the DNA aligns better with TRBJ2-7, so the J call may be wrong. Per the germline V gene, CDR1 is SGHRS and CDR2 is YFSETQ. The length of the CDR3 is 14 residues. CDR3 in DNA: TGCGCCAGCAGTCAAGCGGGGGCCTCCTACGAGCAGTACTTC. Amino acids: CASSQAGASYEQYF.

The gene calls are TRBV12-5 and TRBJ2-7; 12 positions match TRBD2. This CDR3 region has 13 residues. The trim removed 9 bases at V and 3 bases at J, leaving 3 bases unmatched. Germline assignment: CDR1 LGHNT and CDR2 FRNRAP. Here the CDR3 reads CASWTSGVYEQYF. As DNA, the CDR3 is TGTGCTAGCTGGACTAGCGGGGTCTACGAGCAGTACTTC.

Written as DNA, the CDR3 is TGCGCCAGCAGCCAAGTCGAACAGGGCTTGATCAATGAGCAGTTCTTC. The encoded protein is CASSQVEQGLINEQFF. The V gene is TRBV4-1, the J gene TRBJ2-1, with a tentative D call TRBD1 (6 bases). Trimming cost V 1 base and J 6 bases, with 16 bases left between them. Looked up from germline, CDR1 is MGHRA and CDR2 is YSYEKL. The CDR3 length is 16 residues.

This clone was recorded only once. The V call is TRBV6-5, the J call TRBJ2-7, with 8 positions matching TRBD2. The CDR3 totals 14 residues. The V segment lost 10 bases and the J segment 0 bases; nucleotides outside the gene matches: 8. Germline V gives CDR1 MNHEY, CDR2 SVGAGI. CDR3 nucleotides: TGTGCCACCCAACTAGCGGCCAGCTCCTACGAGCAGTACTTC. This codes for CATQLAASSYEQYF.